What follows are 22 T cell receptor beta chains derived from one specimen sequenced in a study of T cell responses to AZD1222 COVID-19 vaccine. Sequencing used immunoSEQ multiplex PCR; TCRdb keeps in-frame clones, though not all of them. The sample includes about 48,000 clones, approximately 86% seen only once; the top ten take around 6.5%. The starting material was peripheral blood, obtained 28 days after the second AZD1222 dose. Source of these receptors: an adult who received the AZD1222 COVID-19 vaccine.

J is TRBJ1-5 and V is TRBV5-6; D may be TRBD1 (5 bases). Germline values: CDR1 SGHDT, CDR2 YYEEEE. The CDR3 extends over 16 amino acids. The V end lost 4 bases, the J end lost 4 bases, and 18 bases lay between the germline ends. In nucleotides, the CDR3 is TGTGCCAGCAGCCCCCATGGAGGGGAACAGAATCAGCCCCAGCATTTT. Amino acids: CASSPHGGEQNQPQHF.

In DNA form, the CDR3 reads TGTGCCAGCACCCATTCAGGGGGCGCCGGCTATGGCTACACCTTC. Its translation is CASTHSGGAGYGYTF. The genes are TRBV28 and TRBJ1-2; 8 bases are shared with TRBD1. Germline CDR1 reads MDHEN; CDR2 reads SYDVKM. This CDR3 spans 15 amino acids. V lost 7 bases and J lost 4; bases outside the gene matches: 11.

This chain connects TRBV28 to TRBJ1-1, with D possibly matching TRBD1 (6 bases). CDR3 length: 15 amino acids. V was shortened by 6 bases and J by 1 base, with 15 bases between the two germline ends. The germline V gene encodes CDR1 MDHEN and CDR2 SYDVKM. The CDR3 DNA sequence: TGTGCCAGCAGAACACTGGGGGCGGGGAACACTGAAGCTTTCTTT. This gives the protein CASRTLGAGNTEAFF.

The rearrangement links TRBV7-2 to TRBJ1-5; no reliable D call. The CDR3 totals 14 residues. V lost 1 base to trimming and J lost 4 bases, with 8 bases between them. From germline, CDR1 is SGHTA and CDR2 FQGNSA. CDR3 in DNA: TGTGCCAGCAGCTTAGGGCCCGGAAATCAGCCCCAGCATTTT. This sequence encodes CASSLGPGNQPQHF.

This sequence joins TRBV7-9 and TRBJ1-1; D gene unclear. Germline loops: CDR1 SEHNR, CDR2 FQNEAQ (reference sequence). V was cut by 5 bases and J by 4 bases, with 17 bases left in between. The CDR3 is 15 residues long. The chain's CDR3 is CASSPKVRLGTEAFF. Written as DNA, the CDR3 is TGTGCCAGCAGCCCGAAGGTTCGCCTGGGCACTGAAGCTTTCTTT.

The rearrangement links TRBV11-1 to TRBJ1-1, with 10 bases lining up with TRBD1. With 5 bases clipped from V and 5 bases from J, the junction kept 5 bases outside the gene matches. The V gene's germline CDR1 is SGHAT and CDR2 FQDESV (reference sequence). The CDR3 totals 14 residues. CDR3 in DNA: TGTGCCAGCAGCCGGGGACAGGGGACGACTGAAGCTTTCTTT. Encoded protein: CASSRGQGTTEAFF.

The chain combines TRBV6-1 with TRBJ2-1; 12 bases are a match to TRBD2. CDR3 length equals 17 residues. Germline V CDR1 and CDR2: MNHNS, SASEGT. The V gene end was trimmed by 2 bases and the J gene end by 7 bases; junction bases not matched to a gene: 9. The CDR3 is CASSEFFLTSGSNEQFF. CDR3 nucleotides: TGTGCCAGCAGTGAATTTTTTTTGACTAGCGGGAGTAATGAGCAGTTCTTC.

The chain carries TRBV6-8 and TRBJ1-5, with D maybe TRBD1 (6 bases). Germline V gene sequence: CDR1 MNHGY, CDR2 SAAAGT. V was shortened by 6 bases and J by 3 bases, with 12 bases between the two germline ends. This CDR3 region has 14 residues. The CDR3 DNA reads TGTGCCAGCAGCCCCACAGGGAACAATCAGCCCCAGCATTTT. This codes for CASSPTGNNQPQHF.

The chain joins TRBV27 to TRBJ2-2; D is ambiguous. The CDR3 runs 14 residues. Trimming stripped 5 bases from V and 0 bases from J, with 7 bases between. Germline CDR1 MNHEY, CDR2 SMNVEV (reference sequence). The CDR3 nucleotides read TGTGCCAGCAGTAGGCTCGCGAACACCGGGGAGCTGTTTTTT. Translating it yields CASSRLANTGELFF.

V and J are TRBV30 and TRBJ1-3; possibly TRBD1 for D (6 bases). V lost 3 bases, J lost 0 bases, and 9 bases lay in between. Germline CDR1 GTSNPN, CDR2 SVGIG (reference sequence). The CDR3 is 14 amino acids. CDR3 in DNA: TGTGCCTGGAGCCAGGGGAACTCTGGAAACACCATATATTTT. It encodes CAWSQGNSGNTIYF.

The chain recombines TRBV27 with TRBJ2-5; either TRBD1 or TRBD2 may fit D (5 bases each). Germline V gives CDR1 MNHEY, CDR2 SMNVEV (reference sequence). V dropped 8 bases and J dropped 4 bases, with 14 bases sitting between them. The CDR3 is made up of 13 amino acids. The chain's CDR3 is CASGTTGRETQYF. DNA of the CDR3: TGTGCCAGCGGGACCACCGGCCGAGAGACCCAGTACTTC.

CDR3 in amino acids: CASSMAGVEETQYF. DNA for the CDR3: TGTGCCAGTAGTATGGCGGGTGTTGAAGAGACCCAGTACTTC. V gene TRBV19 combines with J gene TRBJ2-5; D might be TRBD2 (5 bases). The CDR3 is 14 residues long. Per the germline V gene, CDR1 is LNHDA and CDR2 is SQIVND (reference sequence). The V end was cut by 3 bases, the J end by 3 bases, with 11 bases between.

The chain employs TRBV12-3 or TRBV12-4 and TRBJ2-1, with 8 nucleotides matching TRBD2. Trimming removed 5 bases from V and 9 bases from J; junction bases left unmatched: 3. The CDR3 loop spans 12 amino acids. The CDR3 region has the DNA TGTGCCAGCAGTCGACTAGCGATTGAGCAGTTCTTC. Its protein is CASSRLAIEQFF.

V gene TRBV29-1 combines with J gene TRBJ2-2; maybe TRBD1 (6 bases). V lost 4 bases to trimming and J lost 5 bases, with 8 bases between them. From germline, CDR1 is SQVTM and CDR2 ANQGSEA. This CDR3 region has 12 residues. The CDR3 region has the DNA TGCAGCGTTGGTCAGGGGACCGGGGAGCTGTTTTTT. It yields the protein CSVGQGTGELFF.

The chain combines TRBV5-1 with TRBJ2-2; 10 positions agree with TRBD1. The CDR3 contains 15 residues. V gave up 0 bases and J gave up 7 bases; unmatched junction bases: 3. The germline V gene encodes CDR1 SGHRS and CDR2 YFSETQ. In DNA, the CDR3 is TGCGCCAGCAGCTTGGATGACAGGGGGCTCGGGGAGCTGTTTTTT. Its protein product is CASSLDDRGLGELFF.

V usage is TRBV19 and J usage is TRBJ1-2; 7 bases agree with TRBD1. This CDR3 has 16 residues. CDR1 is LNHDA and CDR2 is SQIVND in the germline V gene (reference sequence). After removal of 1 base from V and 2 bases from J, the junction contained 7 bases not matched to a gene. CDR3 sequence: CASSIVGDSPNYGYTF. CDR3 nucleotide sequence: TGTGCCAGTAGTATAGTGGGGGACAGTCCCAACTATGGCTACACCTTC.

This chain uses TRBV25-1 with TRBJ1-2; a possible D gene is TRBD1 (5 bases). Germline V gene lookup returns CDR1 MGHDK and CDR2 SYGVNS. V was cut by 2 bases and J by 4 bases, with 11 bases left in between. The CDR3 is made up of 14 amino acids. In DNA, the CDR3 is TGTGCCAGCAGTGAAGGAGGGGTCGGCTATGGCTACACCTTC. It encodes CASSEGGVGYGYTF.

This chain links TRBV11-2 with TRBJ2-2, with 8 bases matching TRBD1. The junction had 8 bases not matched to a gene; V was cut back by 1 base and J by 7 bases. Germline values: CDR1 SGHAT, CDR2 FQNNGV. The CDR3 runs 16 residues. Written as DNA, the CDR3 is TGTGCCAGCAGCTTAGGGACAGGGCTCATGAACGGGGAGCTGTTTTTT. It codes for CASSLGTGLMNGELFF.

The chain couples TRBV6-5 to TRBJ2-7; 10 bases agree with TRBD1. Germline CDR1 is MNHEY and CDR2 is SVGAGI. The CDR3 is made up of 14 amino acids. V was pared by 5 bases and J by 7 bases, with 8 bases of the junction left unmatched. The CDR3: CASSPRGQGREQYF. In DNA form, the CDR3 reads TGTGCCAGCAGTCCCCGGGGACAGGGGCGGGAGCAGTACTTC.

The rearrangement links TRBV28 to TRBJ1-5; 7 bases line up with TRBD1. The CDR3 totals 15 residues. CDR1 and CDR2 (germline): MDHEN, SYDVKM. Trimming took 5 bases from V and 2 from J; bases not matched to a gene: 6. CDR3 protein: CASSGVTGGNQPQHF. CDR3 DNA sequence: TGTGCCAGCAGTGGGGTAACAGGGGGCAATCAGCCCCAGCATTTT.

This chain links TRBV28 with TRBJ1-2, with TRBD1 matching over 7 bases. The CDR3 has 14 residues. Germline V CDR1 and CDR2: MDHEN, SYDVKM. V lost 5 bases and J lost 4; bases outside the gene matches: 7. The CDR3 coding sequence is TGTGCCAGCAGTCAAGGGGGCGCGGGCTATGGCTACACCTTC. Protein product: CASSQGGAGYGYTF.

This clone appeared a single time. The J gene is TRBJ1-1, the V gene TRBV5-1; D unresolved. V lost 0 bases and J lost 10, with 13 bases in between. Germline CDR1 and CDR2: SGHRS and YFSETQ. This CDR3 has 13 amino acids. This chain's CDR3 is CASSLGVAFGAFF. The CDR3 DNA follows: TGCGCCAGCAGCTTGGGGGTCGCATTCGGAGCTTTCTTT. Full variable domain (remainder filled in from reference TRBV5-1 and TRBJ1-1): KAGVTQTPRYLIKTRGQQVTLSCSPISGHRSVSWYQQTPGQGLQFLFEYFSETQRNKGNFPGRFSGRQFSNSRSEMNVSTLELGDSALYLCASSLGVAFGAFFGQGTRLTVV.